Presented here are 24 T cell receptor beta chains from one specimen sequenced in a study of blood T cell repertoires in COVID-19. Sequenced by immunoSEQ multiplex PCR; TCRdb stores in-frame clones only, minus some. Among 90,000 to 120,000 clones listed, about 90% were seen once. Sequencing used peripheral blood. The receptors derive from a young woman with acute or convalescent COVID-19.

The chain recombines TRBV5-1 with TRBJ1-1, with D hard to call. Trimming pared 2 bases from V and 0 bases from J, leaving 14 bases between. The CDR3 extends over 16 amino acids. Looked up from germline, CDR1 is SGHRS and CDR2 is YFSETQ. CDR3 in amino acids: CASSLDGPPMNTEAFF. CDR3 sequence (DNA): TGCGCCAGCAGCTTAGATGGGCCACCGATGAACACTGAAGCTTTCTTT. The full variable domain, completed using reference TRBV5-1 and TRBJ1-1, is KAGVTQTPRYLIKTRGQQVTLSCSPISGHRSVSWYQQTPGQGLQFLFEYFSETQRNKGNFPGRFSGRQFSNSRSEMNVSTLELGDSALYLCASSLDGPPMNTEAFFGQGTRLTVV.

This clone was detected a few times. The V gene is TRBV21-1, the J gene TRBJ2-7; TRBD1, as called in the table, went unchecked against the DNA. TRBV21-1 is described as a pseudogene. CDR3 length: 14 residues. CDR3 DNA: TGTGCCAGCAGCTTGGGGACAGGGGTCTACGAGCAGTACTTC. It is translated as CASSLGTGVYEQYF.

The chain combines TRBV7-2 with TRBJ2-5; 9 bases agree with TRBD2. The CDR3 loop spans 15 amino acids. The trim removed 5 bases at V and 0 bases at J, leaving 4 bases unmatched. CDR1 is SGHTA and CDR2 is FQGNSA in the germline V gene. CDR3 loop: CASSPSGGYQETQYF. The CDR3 DNA reads TGTGCCAGCAGCCCAAGCGGGGGGTACCAAGAGACCCAGTACTTC.

The chain uses TRBV28 and TRBJ2-7, with 8 bases matching TRBD2. Germline CDR1 MDHEN, CDR2 SYDVKM. CDR3 length: 16 amino acids. J lost 2 bases, V lost 3 bases, and 9 bases had no gene match. CDR3 amino acids: CASSFGRGLVAYEQYF. The DNA of the CDR3 is TGTGCCAGCAGTTTCGGGAGGGGACTAGTTGCCTACGAGCAGTACTTC.

J is TRBJ2-7 and V is TRBV30; the D gene is possibly TRBD1 (5 bases). V was trimmed by 0 bases and J by 11 bases, leaving 14 bases between them. CDR1 is GTSNPN and CDR2 is SVGIG in the germline V gene (reference sequence). The CDR3 extends over 12 amino acids. The CDR3 DNA reads TGTGCCTGGAGTGTGACAGAGGCTATGGAGTACTTC. Translated: CAWSVTEAMEYF.

CDR3 sequence reads: CAWSSQNGHLSNQPQHF. The DNA for the CDR3 is TGTGCCTGGAGTTCACAAAACGGACACCTTAGCAATCAGCCCCAGCATTTT. V gene TRBV30 combines with J gene TRBJ1-5, with D possibly TRBD1 on 5 matching bases. Looked up from germline, CDR1 is GTSNPN and CDR2 is SVGIG (reference sequence). V was cut by 2 bases and J by 0 bases, with 17 bases left in between. CDR3 length equals 17 residues.

CDR3 DNA: TGTGCCAGCAGTTTATCGACTGGAAGGGGGCCAAGCTCCTATAATTCACCCCTCCACTTT. It specifies CASSLSTGRGPSSYNSPLHF. The V call is TRBV27, the J call TRBJ1-6; the match to TRBD1 covers 7 bases. The V gene end was trimmed by 0 bases and the J gene end by 0 bases; junction bases not matched to a gene: 11. The length of the CDR3 is 20 residues. Germline CDR1 reads MNHEY; CDR2 reads SMNVEV (reference sequence).

The V and J genes are TRBV28 and TRBJ1-5, with D unclear. The CDR3 covers 15 residues. The V gene lost 3 bases and the J gene lost 7 bases, with 16 bases spanning the gap. In germline, CDR1 is MDHEN, CDR2 SYDVKM. The CDR3 here is CASSFGSGGYQPQHF. The CDR3 DNA reads as TGTGCCAGCAGTTTTGGATCAGGAGGGTACCAGCCCCAGCATTTT. Full variable domain (missing parts from reference TRBV28 and TRBJ1-5): DVKVTQSSRYLVKRTGEKVFLECVQDMDHENMFWYRQDPGLGLRLIYFSYDVKMKEKGDIPEGYSVSREKKERFSLILESASTNQTSMYLCASSFGSGGYQPQHFGDGTRLSIL.

The CDR3 sequence: CASSTAGTGGYEQFF. CDR3 bases: TGTGCCAGCAGTACCGCGGGGACAGGGGGCTATGAGCAGTTCTTC. The chain recombines TRBV28 with TRBJ2-1, with TRBD1 matching over 12 bases. Germline V gene data show CDR1 as MDHEN and CDR2 as SYDVKM. With 5 bases clipped from V and 8 bases from J, the junction kept 7 bases outside the gene matches. This CDR3 has 15 residues.

The V call is TRBV28, the J call TRBJ2-7, with TRBD1 identical over 7 bases. The CDR3 loop spans 14 amino acids. Germline V gene sequence: CDR1 MDHEN, CDR2 SYDVKM. With V trimmed by 5 bases and J by 4 bases, 8 bases remained unmatched. The DNA for the CDR3 is TGTGCCAGCAGTGCCGCCGGGACAGAATACGAGCAGTACTTC. Translation gives CASSAAGTEYEQYF.

The rearrangement links TRBV5-4 to TRBJ1-6; TRBD1 aligns across 9 bases. The trim removed 3 bases at V and 7 bases at J, leaving 5 bases unmatched. CDR1 SGHNT and CDR2 YYREEE come from the germline V gene (reference sequence). The CDR3 has 15 residues. In DNA form, the CDR3 reads TGTGCCAGCAGCTCTGACAGGGGGATAAATTCACCCCTCCACTTT. As protein: CASSSDRGINSPLHF.

This clone has just one count. The V and J genes are TRBV3-1 (or the pseudogene TRBV3-2) and TRBJ2-1, with TRBD2 matching over 10 bases. The CDR3 extends over 17 amino acids. V lost 0 bases to trimming and J lost 6 bases; unmatched junction nucleotides: 8. Germline V gives CDR1 LGHDT, CDR2 YNNKEL (reference sequence). The CDR3 spells CASSQDLELAGSNEQFF. DNA of the CDR3: TGTGCCAGCAGCCAAGATCTGGAACTAGCGGGGAGCAATGAGCAGTTCTTC.

This clone was detected a few times. The chain links TRBV28 to TRBJ1-6, with 7 bases matching TRBD1. This CDR3 region has 16 residues. CDR1 is MDHEN and CDR2 is SYDVKM in the germline V gene. V lost 6 bases and J lost 1; bases outside the gene matches: 6. CDR3 protein: CASSKRQGSYNSPLHF. CDR3 DNA sequence: TGTGCCAGCAGCAAACGACAGGGTTCCTATAATTCACCCCTCCACTTT.

The chain links TRBV27 to TRBJ2-7; 12 positions agree with TRBD1. The CDR3 is made up of 15 amino acids. The V and J ends lost 3 bases and 5 bases, in that order; junction bases with no gene match: 5. Germline-derived CDR1 and CDR2 are MNHEY and SMNVEV (reference sequence). The CDR3 here is CASSLGTGGGDEQYF. CDR3 in DNA: TGTGCCAGCAGTTTGGGGACAGGGGGCGGGGACGAGCAGTACTTC.

The chain couples TRBV19 to TRBJ1-5, with D perhaps TRBD1 (5 bases). Trimming pared 7 bases from V and 3 bases from J, leaving 13 bases between. The CDR3 covers 14 residues. Per the germline V gene, CDR1 is LNHDA and CDR2 is SQIVND (reference sequence). In DNA, the CDR3 is TGTGCCAGTACCGATGGGGGGGACAATCAGCCCCAGCATTTT. Residues: CASTDGGDNQPQHF.

This chain connects TRBV28 to TRBJ1-5; 12 nucleotides agree with TRBD1. The V gene end was trimmed by 6 bases and the J gene end by 1 base; junction bases not matched to a gene: 10. This CDR3 has 18 residues. CDR1 is MDHEN and CDR2 is SYDVKM in the germline V gene. The CDR3 DNA follows: TGTGCCAGCAGCGCACCGGGACAGGGGGCTGGAAGCAATCAGCCCCAGCATTTT. This gives the protein CASSAPGQGAGSNQPQHF.

The genes are TRBV2 and TRBJ1-1; D is uncertain. CDR3 length: 14 residues. Germline V lookup: CDR1 SNHLY, CDR2 FYNNEI. Trimming took off 1 base at V and 4 bases at J, with 10 bases between the two ends. For the CDR3, the DNA is TGTGCCAGCAGTGAAGGTCCGGGTTTCACTGAAGCTTTCTTT. It codes for CASSEGPGFTEAFF.

The chain uses TRBV5-1 and TRBJ2-7; 8 nucleotides align to TRBD1. The V gene's germline CDR1 is SGHRS and CDR2 YFSETQ. The trim removed 7 bases at V and 0 bases at J, leaving 3 bases unmatched. The CDR3 is made up of 13 amino acids. For the CDR3, the DNA is TGCGCCAGCGCGACAGGGGACTCCTACGAGCAGTACTTC. It encodes CASATGDSYEQYF.

This chain joins TRBV11-3 and TRBJ1-1; TRBD1 agrees at 10 bases. The V segment lost 1 base and the J segment 10 bases; nucleotides outside the gene matches: 6. The germline V gene encodes CDR1 SGHNT and CDR2 YENEEA. The CDR3 spans 14 residues. The CDR3 DNA sequence: TGTGCCAGCAGCTTAGGGGGACAGGGGCGGAGAGCTTTCTTT. It translates to CASSLGGQGRRAFF.

V usage is TRBV19 and J usage is TRBJ1-2; 9 positions match TRBD1. The CDR3 length is 14 residues. From germline, CDR1 is LNHDA and CDR2 SQIVND (reference sequence). J was trimmed by 3 bases and V by 4 bases; bases with no gene match: 3. The CDR3 DNA sequence: TGTGCCAGTAGTACGGACAGGGGTTACTATGGCTACACCTTC. Its protein product is CASSTDRGYYGYTF.

The chain carries TRBV18 and TRBJ1-2; possibly TRBD1 for D (5 bases). The CDR3 is 17 amino acids. Germline V gene lookup returns CDR1 KGHSH and CDR2 LQKENI. The V end lost 0 bases, the J end lost 0 bases, and 14 bases lay between the germline ends. The CDR3 nucleotides read TGTGCCAGCTCACCACCGGCAGGGCCCAATTCTAACTATGGCTACACCTTC. It yields the protein CASSPPAGPNSNYGYTF.

The chain couples TRBV19 to TRBJ2-1, with D perhaps matching TRBD2 (7 bases). V was clipped by 2 bases and J by 3 bases, with 20 bases between them. This CDR3 is built from 18 residues. Germline V CDR1 and CDR2: LNHDA, SQIVND (reference sequence). CDR3 DNA sequence: TGTGCCAGTAGTATAACGGGGGGCGTGGACTCGATCTACAATGAGCAGTTCTTC. This sequence encodes CASSITGGVDSIYNEQFF.

The chain employs TRBV7-3 and TRBJ1-6; 7 bases match TRBD1. Looked up from germline, CDR1 is SGHTA and CDR2 is FQGTGA. With V trimmed by 3 bases and J by 9 bases, 5 bases remained unmatched. CDR3 length: 14 residues. CDR3 nucleotide sequence: TGTGCCAGCAGCTTTAAGGGGGCAGGTTCACCCCTCCACTTT. This translates into CASSFKGAGSPLHF.

In this sample, this clone turned up a few times. The rearrangement joins TRBV2 to TRBJ1-2; D is possibly TRBD1 (6 bases). The CDR3 contains 12 residues. Germline loops: CDR1 SNHLY, CDR2 FYNNEI. Between the trimmed V and J ends, which lost 6 bases and 6 bases, there was a span of 11 bases. CDR3 DNA: TGTGCCAGCAGCTGGGGGCCAAATGGCTACACCTTC. The encoded protein is CASSWGPNGYTF.